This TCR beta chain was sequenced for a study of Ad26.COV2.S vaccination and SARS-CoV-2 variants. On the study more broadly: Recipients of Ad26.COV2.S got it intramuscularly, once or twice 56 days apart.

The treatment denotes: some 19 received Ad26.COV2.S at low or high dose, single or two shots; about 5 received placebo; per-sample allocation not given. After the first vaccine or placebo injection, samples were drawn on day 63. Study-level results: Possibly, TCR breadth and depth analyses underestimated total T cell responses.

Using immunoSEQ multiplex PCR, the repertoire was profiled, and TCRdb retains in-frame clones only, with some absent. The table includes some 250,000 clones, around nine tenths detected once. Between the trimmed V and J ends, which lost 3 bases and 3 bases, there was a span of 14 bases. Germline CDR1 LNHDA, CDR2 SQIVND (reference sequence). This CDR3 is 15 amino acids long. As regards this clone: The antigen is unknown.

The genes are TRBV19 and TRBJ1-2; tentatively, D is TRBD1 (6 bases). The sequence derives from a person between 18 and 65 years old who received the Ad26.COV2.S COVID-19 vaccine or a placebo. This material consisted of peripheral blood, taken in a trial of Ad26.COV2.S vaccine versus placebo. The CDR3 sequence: CASSMSGAQDYGYTF. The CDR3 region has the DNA TGTGCCAGTAGTATGTCGGGGGCGCAGGACTATGGCTACACCTTC.